Sequencing of this T cell receptor (beta chain) was carried out in a study of blood T cells in healthy people across ages (dated by TCRdb to the mid-2010s). Describing the broader study: In model experiments, template switching captured roughly one uniquely barcoded TCR beta cDNA molecule for every two T cells. Using deep sequencing normalized with unique cDNA molecular identifiers, the study measured how TCR beta repertoire diversity changes with age. Four age groups were formed from the donors: young (average 16 years), middle-aged (around 41), aged (62) and long-lived (82). To avoid experimental bias, donors of different ages were spread randomly across the sequencing lanes. The study analyzed two additional independent replicas of 1 million unique cDNA reads from the same blood draw for two donors, one aged 18 to 30 and one aged 80 or older.

Systemically healthy Caucasian individuals from Russia, 39 in total and aged about 6 to 100 years, were included as donors. Each donor gave ten milliliters of peripheral blood, drawn into EDTA-treated Vacutainer tubes. Ficoll-Paque density-gradient centrifugation was used to isolate PBMCs, with at least 6 million per sample. Trizol reagent was used to extract total RNA from PBMCs, with at least 6 micrograms per sample. Naive CD45RAhigh/CD27high T cell percentages were measured by flow cytometry on a PBMC aliquot from every donor. Overall study results and their limits: Estimates of total diversity based on one million sequenced T cells were considered lower bounds and underestimates. A strong correlation was found between observed TCR beta diversity and the percentage of naive T cells measured by flow cytometry. Donor CMV infection status was unknown, potentially confounding age-related changes in expanded clonotypes. Compared with the aged group, the long-lived group had more naive CD4+ T cells, fewer expanded clones and increased TCR diversity, a pattern suggesting age selection. As age increased, observed TCR beta diversity per million T cells dropped in a roughly linear way, and a significant reduction was already evident by age about 36. Because profiling used bulk unsorted PBMCs, naive and antigen-experienced compartments could not be compared conclusively.

Libraries came from 5' RACE. The sequencer was an Illumina HiSeq 2500. A second roughly 6 to 11 cycle PCR used a sample-barcoded 5' primer and a J-beta primer mix. A template-switch 5' adaptor carrying 12 random nucleotides introduced a unique molecular identifier onto each TCR beta cDNA molecule. Each sample yielded at least 3 million CDR3-containing paired-end reads. The Mint cDNA synthesis kit, primed by a TRBC-specific oligonucleotide, was used to synthesize first-strand cDNA from all RNA. Following uracil-DNA glycosylase treatment, all cDNA underwent a first 18-cycle PCR with the universal primers M1SS and BC2_uni_R. Turning to the authors' computational methods: Each sample was normalized by randomly selecting 1 million high-quality reads, each carrying a distinct molecular identifier. Reads sharing molecular identifiers were discarded rather than binned into consensus sequences. MiTCR, run with a Q25 quality threshold and the strictest error-elimination algorithm, handled CDR3 identification, clonotype clustering and error correction. A nonparametric unseen species model with Euler transformation was used to estimate a lower bound on total TCR beta diversity. The public reads were quality trimmed at Q25 with fastp and then assembled into clones with MiXCR by TCRdb, keeping productive beta chains. A single entry per CDR3 protein holds the most common genes and DNA from its merged rows. These V and J calls derive from TCRdb rather than the authors' analysis. The sample table records 270,000 or so distinct CDR3 sequences; roughly 27% of these occur just once. The ten largest make up around 30% of the sample.

On this clonotype: Its antigen specificity is not known. One base away there is no much larger clone; base qualities are not given.

Sequenced material: blood. The clonotype was recovered from a woman aged 70-85 years in good health.

The DNA reads as follows: TGCGCCAGCAGCTTTCTGGGGGCTAGCACAGATACGCAGTATTTT. Translation gives CASSFLGASTDTQYF. The chain joins TRBV5-1 to TRBJ2-3; the D gene is perhaps TRBD1, on 6 matching bases. Taken from the germline V gene, the CDR1 and CDR2 loops are SGHRS and YFSETQ. The CDR3 runs 15 amino acids, cysteine and phenylalanine included. The DNA shown is the 45-base CDR3, in frame from base 1. At the junction V is shortened by 2 bases and J by 0 bases, with 10 bases in between.